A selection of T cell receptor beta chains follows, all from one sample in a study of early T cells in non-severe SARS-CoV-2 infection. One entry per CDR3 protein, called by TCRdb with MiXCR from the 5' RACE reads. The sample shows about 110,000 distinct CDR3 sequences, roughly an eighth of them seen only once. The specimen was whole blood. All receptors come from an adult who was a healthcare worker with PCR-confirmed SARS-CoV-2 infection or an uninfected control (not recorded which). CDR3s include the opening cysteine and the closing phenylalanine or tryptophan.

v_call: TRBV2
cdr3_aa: CASRDRGVAGELFF

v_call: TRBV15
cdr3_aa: CATSPGTGEYEQYF

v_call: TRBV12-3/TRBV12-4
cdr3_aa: CASSPRDGNQPQHF

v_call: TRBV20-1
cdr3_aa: CSARKSLTEQYF

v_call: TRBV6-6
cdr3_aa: CASSQGGAGDTEAFF

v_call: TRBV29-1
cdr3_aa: CSVSVPSGVYNEQFF

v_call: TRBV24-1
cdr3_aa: CATSDPGRYEQYF

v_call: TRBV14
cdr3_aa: CASSQVGCSNQPQHF

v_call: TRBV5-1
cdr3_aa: CASSRTGSVGGTGELFF

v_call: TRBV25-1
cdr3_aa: CASSELVGGLETQYF

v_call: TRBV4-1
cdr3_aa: CASSQADRKVTEAFF

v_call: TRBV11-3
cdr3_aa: CASGTVSYYGYTF

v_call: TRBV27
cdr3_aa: CASSWRQGTGELFF

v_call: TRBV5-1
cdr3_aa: CASSFEASGGSYEQYF

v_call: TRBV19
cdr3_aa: CASSFPGGNQPQHF

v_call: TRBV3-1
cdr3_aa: CASSQDSHKSNEQFF

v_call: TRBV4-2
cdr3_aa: CASSQLAGSYEQYF

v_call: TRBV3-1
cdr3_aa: CASSPPSSYEQYF

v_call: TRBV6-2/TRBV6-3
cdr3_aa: CASSSTVGRFYGYTF

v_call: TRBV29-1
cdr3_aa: CSVESNSWGQYF

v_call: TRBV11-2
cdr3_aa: CASSQDFSTDTQYF

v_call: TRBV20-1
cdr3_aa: CSARLAGSDNEQFF

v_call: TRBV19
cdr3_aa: CASTDSGRDGTDTQYF

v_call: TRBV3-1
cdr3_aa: CASSQEKASGFGYTF

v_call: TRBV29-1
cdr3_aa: CSVEDLTIRNEQFF

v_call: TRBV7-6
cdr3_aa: CASSSDRGESYTF

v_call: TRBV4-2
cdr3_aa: CASSQGKLAVVSDTQYF

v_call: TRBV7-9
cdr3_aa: CASSPLTGAWYEQYF

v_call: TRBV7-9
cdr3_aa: CAVGGLAGGDTQYF

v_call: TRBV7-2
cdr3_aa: CASSRLAGIYNEQFF

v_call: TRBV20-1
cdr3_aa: CSARATGFEQYF

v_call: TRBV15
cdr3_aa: CATSRDRFTEAFF

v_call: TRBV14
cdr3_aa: CASSQERGLVADTQYF

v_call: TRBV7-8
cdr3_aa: CASTYQETQYF

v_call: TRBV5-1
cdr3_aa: CASSLGGGLETQYF

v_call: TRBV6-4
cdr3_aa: CASSTGVGNQPQHF

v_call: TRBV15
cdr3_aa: CATSRAVNEKLFF

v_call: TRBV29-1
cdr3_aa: CSGIAGGSSEQYF

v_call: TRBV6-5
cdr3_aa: CASRRNRDRGHEQYF

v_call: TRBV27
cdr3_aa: CASALQQGTFYEQYF

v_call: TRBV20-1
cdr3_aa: CSARSAGLAGSNEQFF

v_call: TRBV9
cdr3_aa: CASSVGTNYGYTF

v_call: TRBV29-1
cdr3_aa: CSVSGGGTYEQYF

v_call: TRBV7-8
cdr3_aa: CASSSQGASGRATDTQYF

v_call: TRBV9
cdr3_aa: CASSVDIGGVGTEAFF

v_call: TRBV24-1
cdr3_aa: CATSDPGQGYEQYF

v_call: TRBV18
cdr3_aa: CASSPSGLTDTQYF

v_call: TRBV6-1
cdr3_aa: CASSGGRVDMNTEAFF

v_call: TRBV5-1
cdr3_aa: CASSNARGGSYEQYF

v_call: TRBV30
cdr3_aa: CAWSVGRTSGAWVEQYF

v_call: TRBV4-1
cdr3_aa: CASSRKPGEQFF

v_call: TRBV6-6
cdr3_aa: CASSPFRQDEQFF

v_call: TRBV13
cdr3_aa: CASSYGTGGGTDTQYF

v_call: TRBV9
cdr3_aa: CASTPSTGQETQYF

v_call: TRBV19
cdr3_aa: CASSIRQGNEKLFF

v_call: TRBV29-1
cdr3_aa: CSVPVAITQYF

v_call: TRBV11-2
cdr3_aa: CASSPGLPYEQYF

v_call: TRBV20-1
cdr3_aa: CSARPVEVNAEAFF

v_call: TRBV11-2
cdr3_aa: CASSSARSGSNTEAFF

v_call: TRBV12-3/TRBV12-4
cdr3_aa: CASTPRGSPYEQYF